This T cell receptor (beta chain) was found in a study of T cell changes during pregnancy in multiple sclerosis. This CDR3 is built from 15 residues. J gave up 6 bases and V 5 bases, and 8 bases lay outside the gene matches. Germline loops: CDR1 ENHRY, CDR2 SYGVKD. Some clones are missing from TCRdb's copy, which holds only in-frame ones; the method was immunoSEQ multiplex PCR. The sample includes tens of thousands of clones, approximately 90% of them seen just once. The clonotype originates from a female donor in good health, enrolled as a control in a pregnancy study. The chain couples TRBV10-3 to TRBJ2-1; 9 nucleotides agree with TRBD2. The specimen was CD4+ T cells from peripheral blood mononuclear cells, collected in the third trimester of pregnancy. CDR3 DNA sequence: TGTGCCATCAGTCCCGGGACTAGCATCGCCAATGAGCAGTTCTTC. Translating it yields CAISPGTSIANEQFF.